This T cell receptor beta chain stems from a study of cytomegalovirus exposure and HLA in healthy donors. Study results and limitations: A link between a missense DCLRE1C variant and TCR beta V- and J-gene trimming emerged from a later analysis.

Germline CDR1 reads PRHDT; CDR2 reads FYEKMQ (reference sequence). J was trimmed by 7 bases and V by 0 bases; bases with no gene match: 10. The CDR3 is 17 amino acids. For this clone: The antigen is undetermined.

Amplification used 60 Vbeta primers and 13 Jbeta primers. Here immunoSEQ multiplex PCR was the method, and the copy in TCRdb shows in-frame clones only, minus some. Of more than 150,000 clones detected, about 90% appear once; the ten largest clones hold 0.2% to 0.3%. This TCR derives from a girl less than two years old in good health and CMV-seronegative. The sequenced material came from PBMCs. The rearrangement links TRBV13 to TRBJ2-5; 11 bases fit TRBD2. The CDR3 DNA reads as TGTGCCAGCAGCTTAGGCGGAGAACTAGCGGGGGTGGGGACCCAGTACTTC. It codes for CASSLGGELAGVGTQYF.